This entry lists 3 T cell receptor beta chains sequenced from one sample in a study of blood T cell repertoires in COVID-19. The assay was immunoSEQ multiplex PCR, and TCRdb's table has in-frame clones only and misses some. The table shows under 100,000 clones, with about 90% occurring only once. The source material was peripheral blood. The receptors were gathered from a man aged 50 to 59 with active COVID-19.

This clone was seen once. The V call is TRBV27, the J call TRBJ2-2; the match to TRBD2 covers 10 bases. Germline assignment: CDR1 MNHEY and CDR2 SMNVEV (reference sequence). J lost 5 bases, V lost 4 bases, and 4 bases had no gene match. The CDR3 is made up of 15 amino acids. Here the CDR3 DNA reads TGTGCCAGCAGTTATGTAGCGGGAGGAACCGGGGAGCTGTTTTTT. Its protein product is CASSYVAGGTGELFF.

With regard to this clone: Additional DNA sequences in this sample encode the identical CDR3. The chain couples TRBV5-1 to TRBJ2-1, with 11 bases fitting TRBD2. Germline lookup yields CDR1 SGHRS and CDR2 YFSETQ. V gave up 1 base and J gave up 0 bases; unmatched junction bases: 0. The CDR3 totals 16 residues. The CDR3 region is CASSLTSGSSYNEQFF. The CDR3 nucleotides read TGCGCCAGCAGCTTGACTAGCGGGAGCTCCTACAATGAGCAGTTCTTC. Variable domain in full (rest from reference TRBV5-1 and TRBJ2-1): KAGVTQTPRYLIKTRGQQVTLSCSPISGHRSVSWYQQTPGQGLQFLFEYFSETQRNKGNFPGRFSGRQFSNSRSEMNVSTLELGDSALYLCASSLTSGSSYNEQFFGPGTRLTVL.

This clone was found once. The chain uses TRBV7-8 and TRBJ2-2, with 7 nucleotides matching TRBD1. CDR3 length: 15 residues. Looked up from germline, CDR1 is SGHVS and CDR2 is FQNEAQ. J was trimmed by 3 bases and V by 8 bases; bases with no gene match: 9. The CDR3 DNA is TGTGCCAGCGCCCGCTCGCAGGGGGACACCGGGGAGCTGTTTTTT. Its protein product is CASARSQGDTGELFF.